This T cell receptor (beta chain) was captured in a study of cytomegalovirus exposure and HLA in healthy donors. Whole-study findings and limits: The authors later found TCR association rates varying by HLA locus, with DRB1 most and HLA-C fewest. The study labeled 150 to 200 TCR beta chains cytomegalovirus-associated. Sequencing probably produced one cluster of sequence variants that were highly shared. Among the most significant clusters, several appeared linked to common viral pathogens in a later analysis.

Comments on this clone: Its matching antigen is unknown.

Both 60 Vbeta primers and 13 Jbeta primers went into the PCR. Profiling relied on immunoSEQ multiplex PCR, and the TCRdb table lists in-frame clones only, not all of them. The profile shows under 200,000 clones, 70% to 90% of them singletons. Germline values: CDR1 LNHDA, CDR2 SQIVND (reference sequence). CDR3 length: 15 residues. V dropped 5 bases and J dropped 0 bases, with 11 bases sitting between them. The chain employs TRBV19 and TRBJ2-1; TRBD1 might be the D (5 bases). This TCR was recovered from a man between 18 and 35 years old in good health and CMV-seropositive. Sequencing used PBMCs. The CDR3 is CASSRTTGSYNEQFF. For the CDR3, the DNA is TGTGCCAGTAGTCGGACAACCGGCTCCTACAATGAGCAGTTCTTC.